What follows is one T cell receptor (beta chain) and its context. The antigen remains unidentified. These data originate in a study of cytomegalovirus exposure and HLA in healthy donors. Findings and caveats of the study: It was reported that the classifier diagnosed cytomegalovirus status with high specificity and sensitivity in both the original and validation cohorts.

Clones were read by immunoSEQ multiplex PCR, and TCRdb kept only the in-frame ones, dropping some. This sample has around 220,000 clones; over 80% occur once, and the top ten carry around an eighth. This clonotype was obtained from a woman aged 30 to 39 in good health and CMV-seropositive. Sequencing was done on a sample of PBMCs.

In DNA form, the CDR3 reads TGTGCCAGCAGGGGGATAATCGGTGAGCAGTTCTTC. Its protein is CASRGIIGEQFF. This sequence joins TRBV2 and TRBJ2-1; D call uncertain. CDR1 and CDR2 from the germline V gene are SNHLY and FYNNEI. V gave up 6 bases and J gave up 9 bases, with 12 bases separating them. CDR3 length: 12 amino acids.